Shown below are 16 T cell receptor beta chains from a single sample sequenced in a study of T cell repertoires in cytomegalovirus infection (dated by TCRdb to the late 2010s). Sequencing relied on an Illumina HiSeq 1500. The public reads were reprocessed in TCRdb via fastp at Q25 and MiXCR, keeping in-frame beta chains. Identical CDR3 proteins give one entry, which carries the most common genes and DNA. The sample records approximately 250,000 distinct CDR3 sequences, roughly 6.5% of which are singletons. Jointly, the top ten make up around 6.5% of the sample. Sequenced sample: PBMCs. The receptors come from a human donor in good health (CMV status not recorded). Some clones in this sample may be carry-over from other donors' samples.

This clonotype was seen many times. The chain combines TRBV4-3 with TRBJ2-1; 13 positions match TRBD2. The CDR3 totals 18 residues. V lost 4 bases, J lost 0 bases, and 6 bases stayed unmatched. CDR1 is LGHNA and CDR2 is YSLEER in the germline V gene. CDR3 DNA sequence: TGCGCCAGCAGCCCTGGACTAGCGGGGGAAGGCTCCTACAATGAGCAGTTCTTC. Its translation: CASSPGLAGEGSYNEQFF.

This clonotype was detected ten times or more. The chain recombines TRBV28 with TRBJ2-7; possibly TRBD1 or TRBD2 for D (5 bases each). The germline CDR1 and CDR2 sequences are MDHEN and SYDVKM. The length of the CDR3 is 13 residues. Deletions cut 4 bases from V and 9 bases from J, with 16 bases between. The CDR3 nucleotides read TGTGCCAGCAGTTCAACGGATTGGGACCGGCAGTACTTC. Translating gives CASSSTDWDRQYF.

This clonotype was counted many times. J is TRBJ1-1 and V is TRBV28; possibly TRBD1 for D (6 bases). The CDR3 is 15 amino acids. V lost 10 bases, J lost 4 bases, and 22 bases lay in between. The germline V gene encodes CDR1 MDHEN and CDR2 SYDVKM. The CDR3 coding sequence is TGTGCCACCACCCCCCCACAGGGAAGGGGCACTGAAGCTTTCTTT. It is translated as CATTPPQGRGTEAFF.

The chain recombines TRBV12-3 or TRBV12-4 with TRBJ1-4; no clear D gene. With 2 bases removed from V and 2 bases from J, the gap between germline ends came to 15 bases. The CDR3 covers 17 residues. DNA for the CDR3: TGTGCCAGCAGTTTATACGACGGGCGCGGGACTAATGAAAAACTGTTTTTT. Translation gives CASSLYDGRGTNEKLFF.

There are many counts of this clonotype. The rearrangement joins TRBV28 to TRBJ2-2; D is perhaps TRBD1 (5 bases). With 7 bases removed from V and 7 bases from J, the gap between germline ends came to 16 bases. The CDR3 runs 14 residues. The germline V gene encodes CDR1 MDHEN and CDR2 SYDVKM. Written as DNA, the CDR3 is TGTGCCAGCACCCCCAGCACAGGCCGCGGGGAGCTGTTTTTT. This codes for CASTPSTGRGELFF.

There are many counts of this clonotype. CDR3 sequence (DNA): TGTGCCAGCAGGCAATCAATAGGGCAGTACTTC. Protein: CASRQSIGQYF. This chain joins TRBV7-2 and TRBJ2-7; D call uncertain. Germline V lookup: CDR1 SGHTA, CDR2 FQGNSA. CDR3 length: 11 residues. V was shortened by 6 bases and J by 9 bases, with 12 bases between the two germline ends.

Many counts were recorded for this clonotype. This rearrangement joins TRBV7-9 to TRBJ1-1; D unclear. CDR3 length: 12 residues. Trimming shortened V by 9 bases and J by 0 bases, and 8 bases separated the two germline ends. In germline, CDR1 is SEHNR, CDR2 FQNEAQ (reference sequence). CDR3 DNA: TGTGCCAGTAACCCCATGAACACTGAAGCTTTCTTT. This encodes CASNPMNTEAFF.

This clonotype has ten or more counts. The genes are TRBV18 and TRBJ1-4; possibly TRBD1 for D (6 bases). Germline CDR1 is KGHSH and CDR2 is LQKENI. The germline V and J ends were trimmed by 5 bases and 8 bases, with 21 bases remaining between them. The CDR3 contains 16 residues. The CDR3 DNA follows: TGTGCCAGCTCAACTTCTAGGGACAACGGAGGGGAAAAACTGTTTTTT. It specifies CASSTSRDNGGEKLFF.

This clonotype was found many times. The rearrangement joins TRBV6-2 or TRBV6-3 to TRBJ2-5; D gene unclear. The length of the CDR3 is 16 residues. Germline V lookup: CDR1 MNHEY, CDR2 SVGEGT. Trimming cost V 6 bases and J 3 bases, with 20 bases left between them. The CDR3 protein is CASRSNRASPKETQYF. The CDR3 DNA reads TGTGCCAGCAGGTCCAATCGGGCCTCACCGAAAGAGACCCAGTACTTC.

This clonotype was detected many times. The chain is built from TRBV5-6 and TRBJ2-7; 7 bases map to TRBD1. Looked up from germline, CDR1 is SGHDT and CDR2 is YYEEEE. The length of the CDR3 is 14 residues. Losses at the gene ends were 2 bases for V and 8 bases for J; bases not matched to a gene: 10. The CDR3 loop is CASSFLGGPGQQYF. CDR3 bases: TGTGCCAGCAGCTTTTTAGGGGGCCCCGGCCAGCAGTACTTC. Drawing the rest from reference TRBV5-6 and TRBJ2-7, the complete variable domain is DAGVTQSPTHLIKTRGQQVTLRCSPKSGHDTVSWYQQALGQGPQFIFQYYEEEERQRGNFPDRFSGHQFPNYSSELNVNALLLGDSALYLCASSFLGGPGQQYFGPGTRLTVT.

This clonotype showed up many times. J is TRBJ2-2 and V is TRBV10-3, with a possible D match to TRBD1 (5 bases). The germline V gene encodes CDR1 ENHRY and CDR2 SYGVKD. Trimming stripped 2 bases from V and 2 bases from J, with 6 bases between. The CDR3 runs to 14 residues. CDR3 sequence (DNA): TGTGCCATCAGTGAGAGGGGTAACACCGGGGAGCTGTTTTTT. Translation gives CAISERGNTGELFF.

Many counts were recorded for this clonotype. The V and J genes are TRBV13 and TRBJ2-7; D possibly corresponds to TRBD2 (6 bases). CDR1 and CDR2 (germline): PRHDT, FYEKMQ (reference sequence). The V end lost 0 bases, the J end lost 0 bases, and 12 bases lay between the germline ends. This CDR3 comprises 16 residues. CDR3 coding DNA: TGTGCCAGCAGCTTAGGCCCTCGGGAGAGCTCCTACGAGCAGTACTTC. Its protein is CASSLGPRESSYEQYF.

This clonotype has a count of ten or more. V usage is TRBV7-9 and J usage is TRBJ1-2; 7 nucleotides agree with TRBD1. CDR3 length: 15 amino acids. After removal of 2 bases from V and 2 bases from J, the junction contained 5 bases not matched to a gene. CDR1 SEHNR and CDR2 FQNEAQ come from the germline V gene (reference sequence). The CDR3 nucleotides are TGTGCCAGCAGCTTATCCCAGGGGGAGAACTATGGCTACACCTTC. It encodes CASSLSQGENYGYTF.

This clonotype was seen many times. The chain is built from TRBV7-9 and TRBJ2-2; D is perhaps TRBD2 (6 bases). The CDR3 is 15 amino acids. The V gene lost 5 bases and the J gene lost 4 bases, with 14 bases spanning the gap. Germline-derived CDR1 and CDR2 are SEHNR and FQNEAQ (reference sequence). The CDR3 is CASSRSGLLTGELFF. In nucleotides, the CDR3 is TGTGCCAGCAGCCGTAGCGGATTACTCACCGGGGAGCTGTTTTTT.

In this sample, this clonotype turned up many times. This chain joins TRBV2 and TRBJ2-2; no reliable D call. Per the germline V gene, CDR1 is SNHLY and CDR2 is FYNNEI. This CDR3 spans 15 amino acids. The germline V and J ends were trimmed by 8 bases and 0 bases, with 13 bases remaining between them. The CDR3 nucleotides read TGTGCCAGCGGACGACCCTATTCGAACACCGGGGAGCTGTTTTTT. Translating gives CASGRPYSNTGELFF.

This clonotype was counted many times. CDR3 protein: CASSSPTSGGSETQYF. For the CDR3, the DNA is TGTGCCAGCAGTTCACCTACTAGCGGGGGATCTGAGACCCAGTACTTC. The chain couples TRBV28 to TRBJ2-5, with 11 bases matching TRBD2. V was pared by 4 bases and J by 5 bases, with 9 bases of the junction left unmatched. The CDR3 has 16 amino acids. Per the germline V gene, CDR1 is MDHEN and CDR2 is SYDVKM.